The clone carrying this T cell receptor (beta chain) was picked up a small number of times. Its antigen is not identified. TCRdb called the 5' RACE reads again in MiXCR, with one record for every CDR3 protein. The top ten clones hold 2% to 2.5% of a sample with about 180,000 distinct CDR3 sequences, 16% of them seen once. The data are from a study of T-cell memory formation after mild COVID-19. Study results and limitations: Among CD4+ contracting clones, most were CM and EM, and CD8+ ones EMRA. For second-wave clones that peaked at day 37, SARS-CoV-2 specificity went unverified.

The receptor's source is an adult woman who had mild COVID-19 (a few samples of this study predate the infection). Cell type and time point are not known. Sequencing was done on a sample of PBMCs or a T cell subset sorted from them (not recorded which).

Written as DNA, the CDR3 is TGTGCCAGCAGCCCCCAGATCCACTACGAGCAGTACTTC. This sequence encodes CASSPQIHYEQYF. This sequence joins TRBV3-1 and TRBJ2-7, with D unresolved. Germline V lookup: CDR1 LGHDT, CDR2 YNNKEL (reference sequence). With 4 bases removed from V and 3 bases from J, the gap between germline ends came to 10 bases. The CDR3 loop spans 13 amino acids.